The next 16 T cell receptor beta chains were all read from a single sample in a study of blood T cell repertoires in COVID-19. Profiling relied on immunoSEQ multiplex PCR, and the TCRdb table lists in-frame clones only, not all of them. The sample includes about 69,000 clones, approximately 78% of them seen just once. Source material: peripheral blood. Source of these receptors: an elderly woman with acute or convalescent COVID-19.

The chain has TRBV29-1 and TRBJ2-7, with 7 bases aligning to TRBD2. Germline loops: CDR1 SQVTM, CDR2 ANQGSEA. V shed 2 bases, J shed 0 bases, and the junction held 1 base outside the gene matches. CDR3 length: 13 residues. CDR3 nucleotides: TGCAGCGTTGAATCGGGGGGCTCCTACGAGCAGTACTTC. It specifies CSVESGGSYEQYF.

The chain links TRBV30 to TRBJ2-3, with a weak D call TRBD2 (6 bases). Germline assignment: CDR1 GTSNPN and CDR2 SVGIG (reference sequence). The CDR3 totals 16 residues. V lost 4 bases to trimming and J lost 1 base, with 18 bases between them. The DNA for the CDR3 is TGTGCCTGGACGAACCGAGGCAGGGAGGGCACAGATACGCAGTATTTT. Residues: CAWTNRGREGTDTQYF.

This sequence joins TRBV14 and TRBJ2-1, with TRBD2 matching over 13 bases. Germline values: CDR1 SGHDN, CDR2 FVKESK. Losses at the gene ends were 3 bases for V and 9 bases for J; bases not matched to a gene: 5. The CDR3 totals 15 residues. The CDR3 nucleotides are TGTGCCAGCAGCCATTGGACTAGCGGGGGCCGTGAGCAGTTCTTC. It encodes CASSHWTSGGREQFF.

The chain uses TRBV6-4 and TRBJ2-6; the D gene is possibly TRBD1 (7 bases). The CDR3 length is 17 residues. CDR1 and CDR2 (germline): MRHNA, SNTAGT. V shed 0 bases and J shed 1 base, with 10 bases lying between them. The CDR3 DNA sequence: TGTGCCAGCAGTGACTCCGCAGGGGGGTCTGGGGCCAACGTCCTGACTTTC. Translation gives CASSDSAGGSGANVLTF.

In its sample, this clone was seen a few times. V gene TRBV2 combines with J gene TRBJ1-5; weak D call: TRBD1 (6 bases). This CDR3 is 14 amino acids long. Trimming removed 8 bases from V and 0 bases from J, with 11 bases in between. Germline lookup yields CDR1 SNHLY and CDR2 FYNNEI. The chain's CDR3 is CASGLQGSNQPQHF. In DNA, the CDR3 is TGTGCCAGCGGGTTACAGGGTAGCAATCAGCCCCAGCATTTT.

This clone appeared once. The chain links TRBV6-5 to TRBJ2-3, with 11 bases identical to TRBD2. This CDR3 has 15 residues. Germline V gene data show CDR1 as MNHEY and CDR2 as SVGAGI. Trimming cost V 6 bases and J 2 bases; bases outside gene matches: 4. CDR3 DNA sequence: TGTGCCAGCAGCAAACTAGCGGGGGTCACAGATACGCAGTATTTT. Translating it yields CASSKLAGVTDTQYF.

The rearrangement links TRBV18 to TRBJ2-7, with D possibly being TRBD1 (5 bases). The V end lost 1 base, the J end lost 4 bases, and 8 bases lay between the germline ends. Germline CDR1 and CDR2: KGHSH and LQKENI. CDR3 length: 13 amino acids. The CDR3 DNA sequence: TGTGCCAGCTCACCACTCGACAGATACGAGCAGTACTTC. This translates into CASSPLDRYEQYF.

The table lists this clone with a few counts. CDR3 in DNA: TGCAGCGTTGGCGACAGGGGAGCCTTGGGGCAGTACTTC. Translating gives CSVGDRGALGQYF. The J gene is TRBJ2-7, the V gene TRBV29-1; 8 bases are shared with TRBD1. J gave up 9 bases and V 4 bases, and 11 bases lay outside the gene matches. Germline CDR1 SQVTM, CDR2 ANQGSEA. CDR3 length: 13 residues.

The table lists this clone with a few counts. The CDR3 here is CASSMRALTSGVTHNEQFF. DNA for the CDR3: TGTGCCAGTAGTATGAGAGCGCTGACTAGCGGGGTAACACACAATGAGCAGTTCTTC. The chain carries TRBV19 and TRBJ2-1; 11 bases fit TRBD2. The length of the CDR3 is 19 residues. V lost 3 bases and J lost 5; bases outside the gene matches: 15. Germline CDR1 LNHDA, CDR2 SQIVND (reference sequence).

The gene calls are TRBV27 and TRBJ1-2; D is ambiguous. This CDR3 spans 15 amino acids. Germline-derived CDR1 and CDR2 are MNHEY and SMNVEV (reference sequence). V was cut by 4 bases and J by 2 bases, with 14 bases left in between. CDR3 region: CASSSTWRENYGYTF. The CDR3 DNA sequence: TGTGCCAGCAGTTCCACCTGGAGGGAAAACTATGGCTACACCTTC.

In this sample, this clone turned up once. The V call is TRBV10-3, the J call TRBJ2-5; maybe TRBD2 (5 bases). The CDR3 runs 14 residues. The V end was cut by 4 bases, the J end by 2 bases, with 11 bases between. Germline assignment: CDR1 ENHRY and CDR2 SYGVKD. CDR3 coding DNA: TGTGCCATCAGTGGGGAGCCAAGACAAGAGACCCAGTACTTC. Its translation: CAISGEPRQETQYF.

The CDR3 region is CAGGGEPDTQYF. CDR3 nucleotides: TGTGCCGGAGGGGGGGAACCAGATACGCAGTATTTT. The chain employs TRBV10-3 and TRBJ2-3; perhaps TRBD2 as D (7 bases). The CDR3 has 12 residues. V was shortened by 11 bases and J by 4 bases, with 13 bases between the two germline ends. Germline CDR1 reads ENHRY; CDR2 reads SYGVKD.

The rearrangement links TRBV5-4 to TRBJ2-5; 7 bases fit TRBD1. Germline V CDR1 and CDR2: SGHNT, YYREEE (reference sequence). Unmatched junction bases numbered 6, after V lost 5 bases and J lost 5 bases. The CDR3 is 13 residues long. The CDR3 bases are TGTGCCAGCAGACTTGGGGGACAGGAGACCCAGTACTTC. Its protein product is CASRLGGQETQYF.

V and J are TRBV12-5 and TRBJ1-5, with 8 bases aligning to TRBD1. V shed 9 bases, J shed 5 bases, and the junction held 21 bases outside the gene matches. Per germline, CDR1 LGHNT and CDR2 FRNRAP. The length of the CDR3 is 18 residues. CDR3 coding DNA: TGTGCTAGGCGCTTACTGCCATTGGACAGGGCCCCCCATCAGCCCCAGCATTTT. Its protein is CARRLLPLDRAPHQPQHF.

The V gene is TRBV11-2, the J gene TRBJ1-1, with D possibly matching TRBD1 (6 bases). Trimming removed 0 bases at V and 8 bases at J, with 19 bases between. The CDR3 length is 16 residues. CDR1 is SGHAT, CDR2 FQNNGV, per germline. The CDR3 sequence is CASSLDTLAGRGEAFF. CDR3 DNA sequence: TGTGCCAGCAGCTTAGATACGTTGGCAGGGAGGGGGGAAGCTTTCTTT.

A few counts support this clone. The CDR3 coding sequence is TGTGCCAGCAGTGTGGAGGCCCAGTACTTC. The encoded protein is CASSVEAQYF. This chain uses TRBV2 with TRBJ2-5; D may be TRBD2 (5 bases). Germline values: CDR1 SNHLY, CDR2 FYNNEI. This CDR3 has 10 amino acids. Trimming cost V 4 bases and J 9 bases, with 6 bases left between them. Filled out from reference TRBV2 and TRBJ2-5, the complete variable domain reads EPEVTQTPSHQVTQMGQEVILRCVPISNHLYFYWYRQILGQKVEFLVSFYNNEISEKSEIFDDQFSVERPDGSNFTLKIRSTKLEDSAMYFCASSVEAQYFGPGTRLLVL.